This T cell receptor beta chain was identified during a study of T cells after yellow fever vaccination. About the study: For low cell numbers, libraries were made with SMART-Seq v4 Ultra Low Input. General observations from the study: In post-booster samples, most primary-vaccination clones reappeared (about 95% CD4, roughly 90% CD8). Repertoires obtained by FACS sorting could include abundant clonotypes that entered as contaminants from the bulk population.

CDR3 size: 13 residues. Trimming removed 5 bases at V and 6 bases at J, with 12 bases between. The germline CDR1 and CDR2 sequences are SNHLY and FYNNEI. A word on this clonotype: The antigen is unknown.

A 5'RACE template-switching step, the method used to make TCR cDNA, added a universal primer site and UMIs. TCRdb passed the 5' RACE reads through MiXCR, listing each CDR3 protein once. The table shows a few hundred thousand distinct CDR3 sequences, with around 12% occurring only once. Sample: CD4+ T cells sorted from PBMCs, taken 15 days after the yellow fever booster vaccination. The chain is built from TRBV2 and TRBJ2-3; maybe TRBD1 (6 bases). This receptor was obtained from a man younger than 30 who received the YFV17D yellow fever vaccine. Written as DNA, the CDR3 is TGTGCCAGCAGTTCCGGGACACGGGATACGCAGTATTTT. Translation gives CASSSGTRDTQYF.